The clone carrying this T cell receptor beta chain was seen only once. Its antigen is as yet unknown. Germline loops: CDR1 SGHNT, CDR2 YYREEE (reference sequence). The CDR3 is made up of 16 amino acids. The V and J ends lost 4 bases and 6 bases respectively, with 21 bases between them. TCRdb keeps only in-frame clones here, not all; method: immunoSEQ multiplex PCR. This sample has 35,000 to 40,000 clones, with approximately 86% found just once. The sample comes from a study of T cells in localized non-small cell lung cancer. Study-wide points: Longer overall survival was seen with higher T cell density measured in blood. A median of approximately 50 clones ranked among the top 100 in tumor appeared in adjacent lung. Owing to sequencing of a solitary tumor region, heterogeneity cannot be discounted.

This receptor was taken from a man aged 40 to 75 with stage I lung adenocarcinoma. Sequenced material: peripheral blood, taken before any cancer treatment. The V call is TRBV5-4, the J call TRBJ2-3, with D possibly matching TRBD1 (5 bases). DNA for the CDR3: TGTGCCAGCAGCCCACCTGGGGCAGCCCTCGGGGATACGCAGTATTTT. Protein sequence: CASSPPGAALGDTQYF.